This T cell receptor beta chain stems from a study of CD8 T cells in ankylosing spondylitis. Study-wide results and caveats: In ankylosing spondylitis patients, matched synovial fluid reportedly showed significant enrichment of disease-linked clones. The study identified a TCR beta motif of roughly eight highly homologous variants that appeared characteristic of ankylosing spondylitis blood.

A single record per CDR3 protein comes from TCRdb applying MiXCR to the 5' RACE reads. Of around 130,000 distinct CDR3 sequences listed, 15% to 20% are singletons. The CDR3 consists of 14 residues. Germline V CDR1 and CDR2: SGDLS, YYNGEE. V gave up 3 bases and J gave up 0 bases, with 10 bases separating them. Concerning this clonotype: Its antigen is not identified.

The sequencing input was blood, either unsorted or a sorted T cell fraction (not recorded which). This receptor was identified in a male donor with ankylosing spondylitis. The genes are TRBV9 and TRBJ2-7; D gene uncertain. The chain's CDR3 is CASSAPTNSYEQYF. The CDR3 DNA follows: TGTGCCAGCAGCGCCCCGACCAACTCCTACGAGCAGTACTTC. Complete variable domain (other parts from reference TRBV9 and TRBJ2-7): DSGVTQTPKHLITATGQRVTLRCSPRSGDLSVYWYQQSLDQGLQFLIQYYNGEERAKGNILERFSAQQFPDLHSELNLSSLELGDSALYFCASSAPTNSYEQYFGPGTRLTVT.